This T cell receptor beta chain emerged from a study of sequential checkpoint blockade in melanoma. About the study: First-line arms were nivolumab then ipilimumab, or the reverse, randomized 1:1.

Regarding treatment: randomized to nivolumab then ipilimumab (arm A) or the reverse (arm B). No patient had prior DNA-damaging chemotherapy. Live CD3+CD8+ CD19− CD56− cells were sorted from PBMCs. This CDR3 spans 15 amino acids. Produced via immunoSEQ multiplex PCR; TCRdb's table is partial and in-frame only. The data contain around 21,000 clones, 75% to 85% of them singletons. The sequencing used CD8+ T cells sorted from blood (inferred from file names), collected from a patient given nivolumab and ipilimumab in sequence. The TCR was taken from a human donor with melanoma. The rearrangement links TRBV21-1 to TRBJ2-2; TRBD1 is the table's D call, not checked against the DNA. TRBV21-1 is noted as a pseudogene. The CDR3 bases are TGTGCCAGCAGCAAAGTCCTCAGGGCCACCGGGGAGCTGTTTTTT. Translation: CASSKVLRATGELFF.